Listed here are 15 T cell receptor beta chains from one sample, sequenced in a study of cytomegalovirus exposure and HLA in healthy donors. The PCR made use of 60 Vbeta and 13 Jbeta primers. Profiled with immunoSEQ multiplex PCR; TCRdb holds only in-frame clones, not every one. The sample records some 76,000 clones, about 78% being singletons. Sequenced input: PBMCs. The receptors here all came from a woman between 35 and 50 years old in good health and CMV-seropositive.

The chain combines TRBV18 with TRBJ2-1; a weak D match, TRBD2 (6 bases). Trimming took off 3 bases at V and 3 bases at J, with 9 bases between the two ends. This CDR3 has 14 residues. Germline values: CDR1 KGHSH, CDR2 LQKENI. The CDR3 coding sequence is TGTGCCAGCTCACCGTCGGGACTCTACAATGAGCAGTTCTTC. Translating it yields CASSPSGLYNEQFF.

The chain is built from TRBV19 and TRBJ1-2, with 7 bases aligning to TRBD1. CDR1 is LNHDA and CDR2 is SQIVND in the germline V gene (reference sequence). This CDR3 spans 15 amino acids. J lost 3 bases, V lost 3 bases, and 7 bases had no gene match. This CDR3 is CASSIQAGQHYGYTF. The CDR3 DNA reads TGTGCCAGTAGTATTCAGGCGGGACAGCACTATGGCTACACCTTC. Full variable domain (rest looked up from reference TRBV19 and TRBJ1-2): DGGITQSPKYLFRKEGQNVTLSCEQNLNHDAMYWYRQDPGQGLRLIYYSQIVNDFQKGDIAEGYSVSREKKESFPLTVTSAQKNPTAFYLCASSIQAGQHYGYTFGSGTRLTVV.

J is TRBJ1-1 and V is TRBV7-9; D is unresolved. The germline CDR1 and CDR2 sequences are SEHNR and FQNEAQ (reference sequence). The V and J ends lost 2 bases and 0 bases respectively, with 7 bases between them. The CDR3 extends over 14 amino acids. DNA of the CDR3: TGTGCCAGCAGCTTACTAGTTTTGAACACTGAAGCTTTCTTT. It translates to CASSLLVLNTEAFF.

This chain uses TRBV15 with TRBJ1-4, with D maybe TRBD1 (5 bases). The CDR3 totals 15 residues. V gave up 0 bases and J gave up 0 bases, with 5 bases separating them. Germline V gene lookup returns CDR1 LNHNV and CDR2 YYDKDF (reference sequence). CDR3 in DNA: TGTGCCACCAGCAGAGACAGGGCAACTAATGAAAAACTGTTTTTT. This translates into CATSRDRATNEKLFF.

Here the CDR3 reads CASSLGTVDYGYTF. The CDR3 coding sequence is TGTGCCAGCAGTCTCGGGACAGTGGACTATGGCTACACCTTC. This rearrangement joins TRBV5-6 to TRBJ1-2, with 7 positions matching TRBD1. There are 14 residues in the CDR3. Trimming cost V 5 bases and J 3 bases; bases outside gene matches: 7. The germline V gene encodes CDR1 SGHDT and CDR2 YYEEEE.

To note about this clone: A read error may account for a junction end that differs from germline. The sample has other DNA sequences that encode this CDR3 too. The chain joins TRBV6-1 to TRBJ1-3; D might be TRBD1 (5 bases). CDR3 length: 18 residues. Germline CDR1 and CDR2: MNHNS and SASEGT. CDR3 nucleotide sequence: TGTGCCAGTAGTGTTTTTTGGGTTTCGACAGTCTCTGGAAACACCATATATTTT. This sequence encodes CASSVFWVSTVSGNTIYF.

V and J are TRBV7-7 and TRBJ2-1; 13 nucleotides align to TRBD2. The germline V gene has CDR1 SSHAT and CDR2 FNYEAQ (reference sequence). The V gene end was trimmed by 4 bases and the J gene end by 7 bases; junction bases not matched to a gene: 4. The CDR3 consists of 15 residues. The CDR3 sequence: CASSSTSGGANEQFF. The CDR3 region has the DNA TGTGCCAGCAGCTCCACTAGCGGGGGGGCGAATGAGCAGTTCTTC.

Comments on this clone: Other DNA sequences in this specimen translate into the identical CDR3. Here the CDR3 DNA reads TGTGCCAGCAGTTTAGGACTAGCCTACGAGCAGTACTTC. Translation gives CASSLGLAYEQYF. The rearrangement links TRBV27 to TRBJ2-7; 7 bases match TRBD2. The germline gives CDR1 MNHEY, CDR2 SMNVEV (reference sequence). CDR3 length: 13 residues. V trimming: 2 bases; J trimming: 2 bases; junction bases outside the gene matches: 0.

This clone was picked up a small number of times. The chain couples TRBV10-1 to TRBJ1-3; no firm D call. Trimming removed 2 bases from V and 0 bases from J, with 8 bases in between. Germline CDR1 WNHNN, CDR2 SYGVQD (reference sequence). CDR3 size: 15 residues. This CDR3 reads CASSEEAFSGNTIYF. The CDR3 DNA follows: TGCGCCAGCAGTGAGGAAGCCTTCTCTGGAAACACCATATATTTT.

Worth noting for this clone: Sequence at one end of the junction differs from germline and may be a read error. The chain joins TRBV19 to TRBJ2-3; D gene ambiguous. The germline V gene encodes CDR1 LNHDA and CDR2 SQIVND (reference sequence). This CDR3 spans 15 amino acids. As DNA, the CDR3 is TGTGCCATTAGTATAGGAAAGCTCACCACAGATACGCAGTATTTT. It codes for CAISIGKLTTDTQYF.

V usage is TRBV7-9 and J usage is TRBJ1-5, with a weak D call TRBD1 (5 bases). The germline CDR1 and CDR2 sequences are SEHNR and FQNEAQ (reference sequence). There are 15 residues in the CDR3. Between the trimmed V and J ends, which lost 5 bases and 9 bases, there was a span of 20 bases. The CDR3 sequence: CASSRLGRGVLPQHF. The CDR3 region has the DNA TGTGCCAGCAGCCGGCTAGGGCGGGGGGTGTTGCCCCAGCATTTT.

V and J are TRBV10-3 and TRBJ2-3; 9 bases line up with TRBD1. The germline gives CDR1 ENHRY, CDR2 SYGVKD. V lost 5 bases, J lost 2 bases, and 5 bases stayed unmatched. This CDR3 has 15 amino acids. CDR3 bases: TGTGCCATCAGTAGGACAGGGGAATACACAGATACGCAGTATTTT. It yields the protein CAISRTGEYTDTQYF.

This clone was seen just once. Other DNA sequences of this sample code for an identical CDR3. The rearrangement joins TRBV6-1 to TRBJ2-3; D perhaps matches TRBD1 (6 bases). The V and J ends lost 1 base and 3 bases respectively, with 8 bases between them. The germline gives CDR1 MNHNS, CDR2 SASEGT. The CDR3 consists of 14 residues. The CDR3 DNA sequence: TGTGCCAGCAGTGAAGGGCAGGGGACAGATACGCAGTATTTT. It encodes CASSEGQGTDTQYF.

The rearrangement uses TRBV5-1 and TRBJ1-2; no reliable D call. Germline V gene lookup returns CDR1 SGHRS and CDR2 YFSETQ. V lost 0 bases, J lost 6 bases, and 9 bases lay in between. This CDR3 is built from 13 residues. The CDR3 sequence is CASSLDPGNGYTF. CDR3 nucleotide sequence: TGCGCCAGCAGCTTGGACCCGGGAAATGGCTACACCTTC.

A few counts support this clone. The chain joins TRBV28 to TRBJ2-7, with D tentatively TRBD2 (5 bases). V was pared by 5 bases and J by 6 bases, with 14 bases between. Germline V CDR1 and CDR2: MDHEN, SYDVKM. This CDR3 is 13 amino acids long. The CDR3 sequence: CASSPTAAGEQYF. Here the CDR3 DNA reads TGTGCCAGCAGTCCCACCGCGGCGGGCGAGCAGTACTTC.